These 11 T cell receptor beta chains were all obtained from the same sample, sequenced in a study of T-cell memory formation after mild COVID-19. MiXCR was run by TCRdb on the 5' RACE reads, yielding one entry per CDR3 protein. The table shows 410,000 or so distinct CDR3 sequences, with roughly a quarter occurring only once. Sequencing used PBMCs or a T cell subset sorted from them (not recorded which). The receptor set was obtained from an adult woman who had mild COVID-19 (a few samples of this study predate the infection). Cell type and time point are not known.

This clonotype was picked up a small number of times. V gene TRBV7-9 combines with J gene TRBJ2-1; D may be TRBD2 (7 bases). Germline CDR1 reads SEHNR; CDR2 reads FQNEAQ (reference sequence). The V end was cut by 0 bases, the J end by 8 bases, with 11 bases between. CDR3 size: 14 residues. CDR3 DNA: TGTGCCAGCAGCTTAGCGATAGGGGGGGATGAGCAGTTCTTC. This sequence encodes CASSLAIGGDEQFF.

In this sample, this clonotype turned up many times. The V and J genes are TRBV20-1 and TRBJ2-1, with a tentative D call TRBD2 (5 bases). Trimming took 0 bases from V and 9 from J, leaving 21 bases between them. The CDR3 totals 16 residues. Germline values: CDR1 DFQATT, CDR2 SNEGSKA (reference sequence). The CDR3 loop reads CSARDLRAATGFEQFF. The CDR3 coding sequence is TGCAGTGCTAGAGATCTTAGAGCGGCCACTGGGTTTGAGCAGTTCTTC.

There are a few counts of this clonotype. V gene TRBV7-9 combines with J gene TRBJ2-3; 11 bases are a match to TRBD2. V gave up 5 bases and J gave up 6 bases; unmatched junction bases: 7. Looked up from germline, CDR1 is SEHNR and CDR2 is FQNEAQ (reference sequence). The CDR3 contains 15 residues. The chain's CDR3 is CASSVTSGGRDTQYF. As DNA, the CDR3 is TGTGCCAGCAGCGTCACTAGCGGGGGACGGGATACGCAGTATTTT. Complete variable domain (other parts from reference TRBV7-9 and TRBJ2-3): DTGVSQNPRHKITKRGQNVTFRCDPISEHNRLYWYRQTLGQGPEFLTYFQNEAQLEKSRLLSDRFSAERPKGSFSTLEIQRTEQGDSAMYLCASSVTSGGRDTQYFGPGTRLTVL.

This rearrangement joins TRBV20-1 to TRBJ2-7; possibly TRBD1 for D (5 bases). The germline V and J ends were trimmed by 6 bases and 0 bases, with 21 bases remaining between them. The CDR3 has 16 amino acids. The germline V gene has CDR1 DFQATT and CDR2 SNEGSKA (reference sequence). Here the CDR3 reads CSAHPIGATSSYEQYF. CDR3 coding DNA: TGCAGTGCCCACCCTATAGGGGCCACAAGCTCCTACGAGCAGTACTTC.

This clonotype was found once. V gene TRBV4-3 combines with J gene TRBJ2-5, with 8 bases aligning to TRBD2. V lost 0 bases and J lost 6; bases outside the gene matches: 9. The CDR3 extends over 16 amino acids. CDR1 is LGHNA and CDR2 is YSLEER in the germline V gene. CDR3 protein: CASSQDERTSLQTQYF. The DNA of the CDR3 is TGCGCCAGCAGCCAAGATGAGAGGACTAGCTTACAGACCCAGTACTTC.

The sample holds a few counts of this clonotype. The J gene is TRBJ2-5, the V gene TRBV19; D remains unclear. Germline values: CDR1 LNHDA, CDR2 SQIVND (reference sequence). CDR3 length: 15 residues. V was cut by 0 bases and J by 0 bases, with 8 bases left in between. CDR3: CASSIDIEYQETQYF. The CDR3 DNA is TGTGCCAGTAGTATAGACATCGAGTACCAAGAGACCCAGTACTTC. The full variable domain, in which reference TRBV19 and TRBJ2-5 provide the parts outside the CDR3, is DGGITQSPKYLFRKEGQNVTLSCEQNLNHDAMYWYRQDPGQGLRLIYYSQIVNDFQKGDIAEGYSVSREKKESFPLTVTSAQKNPTAFYLCASSIDIEYQETQYFGPGTRLLVL.

The V gene is TRBV18, the J gene TRBJ1-1, with 9 bases matching TRBD1. From germline, CDR1 is KGHSH and CDR2 LQKENI. CDR3 length: 16 residues. Trimming cost V 3 bases and J 4 bases; bases outside gene matches: 9. For the CDR3, the DNA is TGTGCCAGCTCACCCCACAGGGGGCTGGAGGGCACTGAAGCTTTCTTT. Translation gives CASSPHRGLEGTEAFF.

A few counts support this clonotype. This rearrangement joins TRBV6-1 to TRBJ1-4; D is ambiguous. This CDR3 is 13 amino acids long. Germline V gene sequence: CDR1 MNHNS, CDR2 SASEGT. As DNA, the CDR3 is TGTGCAGAGGGCGGACTTGGTAATGAAAAACTGTTTTTT. Protein product: CAEGGLGNEKLFF.

The chain is built from TRBV5-1 and TRBJ1-1; possibly TRBD1 for D (6 bases). The CDR3 consists of 17 residues. Per the germline V gene, CDR1 is SGHRS and CDR2 is YFSETQ. The V and J ends lost 0 bases and 1 base respectively, with 16 bases between them. Written as DNA, the CDR3 is TGCGCCAGCAGCTTGGAATGGGGGGGCGGAACGAACACTGAAGCTTTCTTT. Encoded protein: CASSLEWGGGTNTEAFF.

This clonotype showed up just a few times. The V gene is TRBV3-1, the J gene TRBJ2-3; D is unclear. Trimming pared 2 bases from V and 2 bases from J, leaving 11 bases between. The CDR3 is 15 amino acids. Germline V gene lookup returns CDR1 LGHDT and CDR2 YNNKEL (reference sequence). The CDR3 is CASSQPGHNTDTQYF. DNA of the CDR3: TGTGCCAGCAGCCAACCCGGTCATAACACAGATACGCAGTATTTT.

This chain uses TRBV7-8 with TRBJ2-7, with a weak D call TRBD2 (6 bases). V was cut by 0 bases and J by 6 bases, with 15 bases left in between. This CDR3 is built from 15 residues. Germline CDR1 is SGHVS and CDR2 is FQNEAQ. In nucleotides, the CDR3 is TGTGCCAGCAGCTTAGCCGGGACTTCACTCTCCGAGCAGTACTTC. It is translated as CASSLAGTSLSEQYF.